The entry that follows covers one T cell receptor (beta chain) sequence. These data come from a study of T cell changes during pregnancy in multiple sclerosis. V gave up 2 bases and J gave up 5 bases; unmatched junction bases: 9. This CDR3 region has 15 residues. The V gene's germline CDR1 is GTSNPN and CDR2 SVGIG (reference sequence). TCRdb's copy holds only in-frame clones and misses some; the assay was immunoSEQ multiplex PCR. The profile shows 40,000 or so clones, around 90% of them singletons. The material was CD4+ T cells from peripheral blood mononuclear cells, obtained in the third trimester of pregnancy. The receptor comes from a female donor in good health, enrolled as a control in a pregnancy study. The rearrangement joins TRBV30 to TRBJ2-3; 8 bases fit TRBD2. The CDR3 sequence is CAWSSSGSELDTQYF. As DNA, the CDR3 is TGTGCCTGGAGTTCAAGCGGGAGTGAACTAGATACGCAGTATTTT.